This record looks at one TCR beta chain sequence and its context. Repertoires were generated with immunoSEQ multiplex PCR, while TCRdb's copy carries only in-frame clones and drops some. In the table there are under 150,000 clones, around 89% of which are singletons. Unmatched junction bases numbered 1, after V lost 2 bases and J lost 3 bases. CDR1 and CDR2 (germline): MDHEN, SYDVKM. The CDR3 is made up of 15 amino acids. The source of the sample is a study of cytomegalovirus exposure and HLA in healthy donors. This TCR was recovered from a woman in her late teens or twenties in good health and CMV-seropositive. The material sequenced was PBMCs. The chain uses TRBV28 and TRBJ2-1; 10 bases map to TRBD2. CDR3 loop: CASSLASGGYNEQFF. CDR3 bases: TGTGCCAGCAGTTTAGCTAGCGGGGGCTACAATGAGCAGTTCTTC.